The clone carrying this TCR beta chain appeared a single time. These data are taken from a study of OX40 agonist ivuxolimab in advanced cancers. The CDR3 is 12 residues long. The germline V gene encodes CDR1 LNHDA and CDR2 SQIVND (reference sequence). Trimming stripped 4 bases from V and 2 bases from J, with 3 bases between. Produced via immunoSEQ multiplex PCR; TCRdb's table is partial and in-frame only. The data hold 80,000 to 100,000 clones, with roughly nine tenths observed a single time. The source is an adult with an advanced solid tumor such as melanoma, head and neck, liver or kidney cancer. This chain joins TRBV19 and TRBJ2-1; no definite D call. This material consisted of CD4+ or CD8+ T cells sorted from blood, taken in a trial of the OX40 agonist ivuxolimab. CDR3 bases: TGTGCCAGTAGTAAAACCTACAATGAGCAGTTCTTC. This translates into CASSKTYNEQFF.